The clone carrying this TCR beta chain was picked up one time. The data belong to a study of blood T cell repertoires in COVID-19. This table comes from immunoSEQ multiplex PCR, and its TCRdb copy is limited to in-frame clones, with some not included. The sample consists of some 93,000 clones, roughly 86% of them appearing once. The germline V gene has CDR1 ENHRY and CDR2 SYGVKD. Trimming shortened V by 6 bases and J by 5 bases, and 14 bases separated the two germline ends. The CDR3 spans 14 residues. This chain uses TRBV10-3 with TRBJ2-1; tentative D call: TRBD1 (7 bases). The clonotype was recovered from a man aged 50-60 years with acute or convalescent COVID-19. Sequencing was carried out using peripheral blood. The CDR3 nucleotides read TGTGCCATCAGCGAGAGCAGGGGGGACAATGAGCAGTTCTTC. Its protein product is CAISESRGDNEQFF.